The 13 T cell receptor beta chains given below trace back to one sample, sequenced in a study of blood T cell dynamics during melanoma immunotherapy. Sequencing used immunoSEQ multiplex PCR; TCRdb keeps in-frame clones, though not all of them. The repertoire includes 25,000 to 30,000 clones, around 80% of them detected once, and 10% sits in the top ten. Described time point: week 3, after first cycle of checkpoint inhibitor. The sequencing here drew on blood, taken from a patient treated with checkpoint blockade. These TCRs come from a human donor with melanoma.

This sequence joins TRBV6-5 and TRBJ1-1; perhaps TRBD1 as D (5 bases). The CDR3 sequence is 14 residues long. With 6 bases removed from V and 6 bases from J, the gap between germline ends came to 17 bases. Germline V gene sequence: CDR1 MNHEY, CDR2 SVGAGI. Here the CDR3 reads CASRKGPAASEAFF. CDR3 nucleotide sequence: TGTGCCAGCAGAAAGGGGCCCGCGGCGTCTGAAGCTTTCTTT.

This clone was detected only once. The chain employs TRBV5-4 and TRBJ1-5; no firm D call. Trimming shortened V by 5 bases and J by 5 bases, and 17 bases separated the two germline ends. The CDR3 loop spans 15 amino acids. Germline V gives CDR1 SGHNT, CDR2 YYREEE (reference sequence). CDR3 sequence (DNA): TGTGCCAGCAGAGACGGCAACCGACCTGATCAGCCCCAGCATTTT. Its protein is CASRDGNRPDQPQHF.

The chain is built from TRBV5-1 and TRBJ1-1; D may be TRBD1 (6 bases). Germline CDR1 reads SGHRS; CDR2 reads YFSETQ. The CDR3 length is 15 residues. The germline V and J ends were trimmed by 0 bases and 1 base, with 10 bases remaining between them. CDR3 amino acids: CASSLVLTGNTEAFF. The CDR3 region has the DNA TGCGCCAGCAGCTTGGTCCTGACAGGGAACACTGAAGCTTTCTTT. The entire variable domain, with the rest obtained from reference TRBV5-1 and TRBJ1-1, is as follows: KAGVTQTPRYLIKTRGQQVTLSCSPISGHRSVSWYQQTPGQGLQFLFEYFSETQRNKGNFPGRFSGRQFSNSRSEMNVSTLELGDSALYLCASSLVLTGNTEAFFGQGTRLTVV.

This clone was picked up one time. The chain combines TRBV6-1 with TRBJ1-1; no definite D call. Trimming pared 2 bases from V and 7 bases from J, leaving 2 bases between. This CDR3 is 10 amino acids long. CDR1 is MNHNS and CDR2 is SASEGT in the germline V gene. CDR3 residues: CASSEREAFF. The CDR3 DNA reads TGTGCCAGCAGTGAACGTGAAGCTTTCTTT.

This clone has a single count. The chain links TRBV19 to TRBJ2-1, with unresolved D. Germline V CDR1 and CDR2: LNHDA, SQIVND (reference sequence). The length of the CDR3 is 12 residues. V was clipped by 3 bases and J by 9 bases, with 9 bases between them. The CDR3 DNA is TGTGCCAGTAGTATCCCCAAGGGTGAGCAGTTCTTC. It translates to CASSIPKGEQFF.

The J gene is TRBJ1-2, the V gene TRBV5-5; D possibly corresponds to TRBD1 (5 bases). The CDR3 has 13 residues. Germline CDR1 reads SGHKS; CDR2 reads YYEKEE (reference sequence). Trimming cost V 4 bases and J 2 bases, with 9 bases left between them. The CDR3 DNA reads as TGTGCCAGCAGCGCCAGGGTAAACTATGGCTACACCTTC. As protein: CASSARVNYGYTF.

The genes are TRBV4-3 and TRBJ1-5, with 8 bases matching TRBD1. V lost 0 bases and J lost 6; bases outside the gene matches: 7. Germline lookup yields CDR1 LGHNA and CDR2 YSLEER. CDR3 size: 16 residues. The CDR3 DNA sequence: TGCGCCAGCAGCCAAGATGTCGGCAGGGGGCGTCAGCCCCAGCATTTT. It codes for CASSQDVGRGRQPQHF.

The chain recombines TRBV28 with TRBJ2-3, with D uncertain. Germline CDR1 reads MDHEN; CDR2 reads SYDVKM. V shed 2 bases and J shed 2 bases, with 8 bases lying between them. CDR3 length: 14 residues. The CDR3 protein is CASSLNLDTDTQYF. CDR3 coding DNA: TGTGCCAGCAGTTTAAACTTGGACACAGATACGCAGTATTTT. Drawing the rest from reference TRBV28 and TRBJ2-3, the complete variable domain is DVKVTQSSRYLVKRTGEKVFLECVQDMDHENMFWYRQDPGLGLRLIYFSYDVKMKEKGDIPEGYSVSREKKERFSLILESASTNQTSMYLCASSLNLDTDTQYFGPGTRLTVL.

The chain is built from TRBV7-2 and TRBJ1-5; D is ambiguous. The CDR3 consists of 16 residues. Germline-derived CDR1 and CDR2 are SGHTA and FQGNSA. Trimming removed 0 bases at V and 4 bases at J, with 13 bases between. DNA of the CDR3: TGTGCCAGCAGCTTAGCGGACGGAGGGTGGAATCAGCCCCAGCATTTT. Translating it yields CASSLADGGWNQPQHF.

The V and J genes are TRBV27 and TRBJ1-2; D unclear. Per germline, CDR1 MNHEY and CDR2 SMNVEV (reference sequence). Trimming stripped 6 bases from V and 7 bases from J, with 15 bases between. The length of the CDR3 is 13 residues. CDR3 residues: CASRLRGGSGYTF. The CDR3, as DNA: TGTGCCAGCAGACTCCGAGGAGGCAGTGGCTACACCTTC.

The V call is TRBV7-8, the J call TRBJ2-5; perhaps TRBD1 as D (5 bases). This CDR3 contains 12 residues. Between the trimmed V and J ends, which lost 4 bases and 3 bases, there was a span of 6 bases. Germline V gene sequence: CDR1 SGHVS, CDR2 FQNEAQ. The CDR3 coding sequence is TGTGCCAGCAGCTCGGACAAAGAGACCCAGTACTTC. This sequence encodes CASSSDKETQYF. Combining the CDR3 with reference TRBV7-8 and TRBJ2-5 gives the whole variable domain GAGVSQSPRYKVAKRGQDVALRCDPISGHVSLFWYQQALGQGPEFLTYFQNEAQLDKSGLPSDRFFAERPEGSVSTLKIQRTQQEDSAVYLCASSSDKETQYFGPGTRLLVL.

The rearrangement uses TRBV30 and TRBJ1-5, with D unclear. Germline CDR1 reads GTSNPN; CDR2 reads SVGIG (reference sequence). The V end lost 0 bases, the J end lost 7 bases, and 10 bases lay between the germline ends. The CDR3 covers 13 residues. CDR3 coding DNA: TGTGCCTGGAGTGTGCAGTCTAACCAGCCCCAGCATTTT. Translation gives CAWSVQSNQPQHF.

The chain carries TRBV4-3 and TRBJ1-4; unclear D gene. Germline CDR1 is LGHNA and CDR2 is YSLEER. The CDR3 is 16 amino acids. Trimming left V 4 bases short and J 0 bases short, with 12 bases between. CDR3: CASSPKRAATNEKLFF. The CDR3 DNA reads as TGCGCCAGCAGCCCTAAGCGGGCAGCAACTAATGAAAAACTGTTTTTT.